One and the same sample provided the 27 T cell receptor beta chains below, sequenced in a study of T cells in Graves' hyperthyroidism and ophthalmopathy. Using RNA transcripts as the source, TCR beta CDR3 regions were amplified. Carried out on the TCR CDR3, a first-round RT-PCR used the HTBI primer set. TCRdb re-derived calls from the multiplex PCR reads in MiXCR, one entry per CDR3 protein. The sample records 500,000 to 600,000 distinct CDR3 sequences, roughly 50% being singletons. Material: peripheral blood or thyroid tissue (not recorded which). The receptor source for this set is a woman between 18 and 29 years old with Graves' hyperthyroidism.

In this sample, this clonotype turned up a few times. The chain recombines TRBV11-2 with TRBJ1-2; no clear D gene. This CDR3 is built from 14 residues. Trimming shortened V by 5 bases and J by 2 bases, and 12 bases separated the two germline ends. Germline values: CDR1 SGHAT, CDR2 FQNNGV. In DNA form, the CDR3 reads TGTGCCAGCAGCCTTAATGAGAAGAACTATGGCTACACCTTC. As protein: CASSLNEKNYGYTF.

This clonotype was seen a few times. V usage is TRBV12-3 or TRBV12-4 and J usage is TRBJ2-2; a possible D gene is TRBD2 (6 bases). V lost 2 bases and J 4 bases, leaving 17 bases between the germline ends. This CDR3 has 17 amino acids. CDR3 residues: CASSLYTPREVTGELFF. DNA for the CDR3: TGTGCCAGCAGTTTATATACACCGAGGGAGGTCACCGGGGAGCTGTTTTTT.

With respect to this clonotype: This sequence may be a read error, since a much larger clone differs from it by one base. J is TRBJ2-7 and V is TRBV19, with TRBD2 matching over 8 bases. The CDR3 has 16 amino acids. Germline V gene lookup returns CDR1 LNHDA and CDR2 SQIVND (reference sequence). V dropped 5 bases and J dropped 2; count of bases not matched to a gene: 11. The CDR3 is CASSPLRAGGAYEQYF. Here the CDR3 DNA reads TGTGCCAGTAGTCCTCTTCGGGCGGGGGGCGCCTACGAGCAGTACTTC.

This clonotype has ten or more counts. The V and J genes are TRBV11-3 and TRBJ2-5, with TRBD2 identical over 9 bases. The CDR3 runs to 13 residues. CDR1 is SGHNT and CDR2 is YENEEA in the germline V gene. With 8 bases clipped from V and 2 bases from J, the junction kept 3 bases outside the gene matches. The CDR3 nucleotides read TGTGCCAGCCAAGCGGGAGGTCAAGAGACCCAGTACTTC. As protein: CASQAGGQETQYF.

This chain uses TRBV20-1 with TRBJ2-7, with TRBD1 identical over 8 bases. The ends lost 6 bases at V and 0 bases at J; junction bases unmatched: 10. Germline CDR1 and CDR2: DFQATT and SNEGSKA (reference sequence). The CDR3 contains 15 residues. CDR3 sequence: CSAANYRGSSYEQYF. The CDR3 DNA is TGCAGTGCGGCGAATTACAGGGGGAGCTCCTACGAGCAGTACTTC.

The CDR3 DNA sequence: TGTGCCATCAGTGAGTCTCGTAGCAGTGGGGGGACAGATACGCAGTATTTT. This sequence encodes CAISESRSSGGTDTQYF. The V call is TRBV10-3, the J call TRBJ2-3, with a possible D match to TRBD2 (6 bases). CDR1 is ENHRY and CDR2 is SYGVKD in the germline V gene. The CDR3 loop spans 17 amino acids. Trimming took off 0 bases at V and 3 bases at J, with 16 bases between the two ends.

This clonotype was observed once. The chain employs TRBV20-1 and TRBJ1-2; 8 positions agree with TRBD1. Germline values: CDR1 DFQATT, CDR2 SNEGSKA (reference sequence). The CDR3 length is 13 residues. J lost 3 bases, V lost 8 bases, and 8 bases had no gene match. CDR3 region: CSPSRGQDYGYTF. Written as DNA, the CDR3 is TGCAGTCCGTCCAGGGGGCAGGACTATGGCTACACCTTC.

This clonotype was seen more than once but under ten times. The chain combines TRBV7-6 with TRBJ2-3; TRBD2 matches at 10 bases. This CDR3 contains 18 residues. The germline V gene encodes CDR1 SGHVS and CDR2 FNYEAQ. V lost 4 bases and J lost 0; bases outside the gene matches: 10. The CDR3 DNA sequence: TGTGCCAGCAGCTCCCCCCCATGGACTAGCGGTAGCACAGATACGCAGTATTTT. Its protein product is CASSSPPWTSGSTDTQYF. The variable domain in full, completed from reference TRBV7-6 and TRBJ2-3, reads GAGVSQSPRYKVTKRGQDVALRCDPISGHVSLYWYRQALGQGPEFLTYFNYEAQQDKSGLPNDRFSAERPEGSISTLTIQRTEQRDSAMYRCASSSPPWTSGSTDTQYFGPGTRLTVL.

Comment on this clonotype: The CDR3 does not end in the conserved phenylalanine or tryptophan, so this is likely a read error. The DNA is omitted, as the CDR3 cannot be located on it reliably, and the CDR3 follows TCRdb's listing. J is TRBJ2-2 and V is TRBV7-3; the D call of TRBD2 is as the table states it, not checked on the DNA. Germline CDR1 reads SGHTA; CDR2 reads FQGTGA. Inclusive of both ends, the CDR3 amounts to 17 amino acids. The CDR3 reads CASSETSGSYEHRGAVV.

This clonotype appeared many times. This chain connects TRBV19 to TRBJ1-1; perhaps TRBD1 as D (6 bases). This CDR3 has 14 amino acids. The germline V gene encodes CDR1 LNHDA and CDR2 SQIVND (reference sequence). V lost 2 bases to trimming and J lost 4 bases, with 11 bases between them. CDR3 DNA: TGTGCCAGTAGTATAAAGACAGGCGGCACTGAAGCTTTCTTT. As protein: CASSIKTGGTEAFF.

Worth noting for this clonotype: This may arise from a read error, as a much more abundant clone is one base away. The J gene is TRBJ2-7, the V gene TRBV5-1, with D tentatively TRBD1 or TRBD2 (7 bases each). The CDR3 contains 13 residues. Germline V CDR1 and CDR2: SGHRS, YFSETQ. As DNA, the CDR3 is TGCGCCAGCAGCTTCGACAGGGACTACGGGCAGTACTTC. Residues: CASSFDRDYGQYF.

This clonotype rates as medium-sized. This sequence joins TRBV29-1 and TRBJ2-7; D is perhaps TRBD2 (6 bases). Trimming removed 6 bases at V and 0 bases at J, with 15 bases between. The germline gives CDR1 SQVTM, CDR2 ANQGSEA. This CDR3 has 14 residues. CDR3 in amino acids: CSVLASASSYEQYF. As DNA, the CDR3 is TGCAGCGTCCTGGCTAGCGCTTCCTCCTACGAGCAGTACTTC.

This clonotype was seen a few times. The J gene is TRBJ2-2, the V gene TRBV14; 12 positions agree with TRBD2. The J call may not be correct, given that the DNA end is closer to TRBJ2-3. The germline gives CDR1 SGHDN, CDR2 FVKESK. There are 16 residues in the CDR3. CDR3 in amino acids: CASSHRLAGDTDTQYF. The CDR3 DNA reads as TGTGCCAGCAGCCACCGACTAGCGGGAGACACAGATACGCAGTATTTT.

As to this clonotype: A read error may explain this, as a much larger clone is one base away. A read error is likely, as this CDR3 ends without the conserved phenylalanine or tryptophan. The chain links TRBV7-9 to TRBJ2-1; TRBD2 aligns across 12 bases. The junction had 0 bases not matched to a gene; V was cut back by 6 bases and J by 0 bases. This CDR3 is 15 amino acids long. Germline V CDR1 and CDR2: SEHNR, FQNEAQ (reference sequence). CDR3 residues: CASRTSGSSYNEQFL. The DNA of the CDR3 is TGTGCCAGCAGGACTAGCGGGAGCTCCTACAATGAGCAGTTCCTC.

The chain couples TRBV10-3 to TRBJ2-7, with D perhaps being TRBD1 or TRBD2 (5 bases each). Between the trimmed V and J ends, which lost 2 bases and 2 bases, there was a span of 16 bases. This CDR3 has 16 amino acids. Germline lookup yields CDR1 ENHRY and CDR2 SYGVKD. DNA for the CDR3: TGTGCCATCAGTGAGGACCCCAAGGGGAGTCCCTACGAGCAGTACTTC. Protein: CAISEDPKGSPYEQYF.

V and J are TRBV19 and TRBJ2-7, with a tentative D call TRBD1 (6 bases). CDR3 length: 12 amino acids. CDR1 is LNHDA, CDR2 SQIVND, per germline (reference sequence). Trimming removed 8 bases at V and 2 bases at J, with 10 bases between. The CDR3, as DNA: TGTGCCAGTGCTAGGGACACCTACGAGCAGTACTTC. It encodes CASARDTYEQYF.

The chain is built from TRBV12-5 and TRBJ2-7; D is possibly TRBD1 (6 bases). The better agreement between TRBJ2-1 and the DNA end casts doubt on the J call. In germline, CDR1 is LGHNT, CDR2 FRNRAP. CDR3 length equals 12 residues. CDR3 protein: CASTWTENEQFF. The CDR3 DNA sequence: TGTGCCAGCACTTGGACAGAGAATGAGCAGTTCTTC.

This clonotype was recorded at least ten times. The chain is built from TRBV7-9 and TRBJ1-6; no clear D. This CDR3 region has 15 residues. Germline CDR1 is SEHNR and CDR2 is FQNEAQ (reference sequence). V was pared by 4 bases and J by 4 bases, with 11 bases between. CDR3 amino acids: CASSSPQKYNSPLHF. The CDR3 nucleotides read TGTGCCAGCAGCTCCCCACAGAAGTATAATTCACCCCTCCACTTT.

CDR3 DNA sequence: TGTGCCATCAGTGAGATGTCGGACTACGTCCTGACTTTC. It codes for CAISEMSDYVLTF. The chain links TRBV10-3 to TRBJ2-6; maybe TRBD2 (5 bases). V was shortened by 2 bases and J by 11 bases, with 10 bases between the two germline ends. The CDR3 is made up of 13 amino acids. Per the germline V gene, CDR1 is ENHRY and CDR2 is SYGVKD.

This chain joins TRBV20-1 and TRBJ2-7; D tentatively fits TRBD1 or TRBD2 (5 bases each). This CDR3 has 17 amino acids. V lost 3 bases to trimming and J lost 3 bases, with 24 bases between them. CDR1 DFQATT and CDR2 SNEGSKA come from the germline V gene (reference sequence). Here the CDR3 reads CSASGVKPWPRDYEQYF. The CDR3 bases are TGCAGTGCTAGCGGGGTTAAACCCTGGCCCAGGGACTACGAGCAGTACTTC.

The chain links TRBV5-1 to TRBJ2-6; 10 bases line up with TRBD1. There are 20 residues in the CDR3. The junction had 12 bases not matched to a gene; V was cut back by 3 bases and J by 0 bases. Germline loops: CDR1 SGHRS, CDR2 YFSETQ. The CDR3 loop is CASSSTGTGVFASGANVLTF. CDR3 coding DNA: TGCGCCAGCAGCTCCACTGGGACAGGGGTGTTTGCCTCTGGGGCCAACGTCCTGACTTTC.

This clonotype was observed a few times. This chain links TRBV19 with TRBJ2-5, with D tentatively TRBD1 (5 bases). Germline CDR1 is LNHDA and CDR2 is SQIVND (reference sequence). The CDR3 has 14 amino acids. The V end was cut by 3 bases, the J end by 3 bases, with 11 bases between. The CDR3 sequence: CASSIMGPEETQYF. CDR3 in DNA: TGTGCCAGTAGTATCATGGGGCCTGAAGAGACCCAGTACTTC.

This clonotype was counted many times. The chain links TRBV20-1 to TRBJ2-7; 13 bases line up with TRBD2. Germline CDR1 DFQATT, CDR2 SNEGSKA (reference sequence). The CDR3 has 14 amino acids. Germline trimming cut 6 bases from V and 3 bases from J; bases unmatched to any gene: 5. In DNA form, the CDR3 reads TGCAGTGCGAGGACTAGCGGGGGATTCTACGAGCAGTACTTC. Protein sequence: CSARTSGGFYEQYF.

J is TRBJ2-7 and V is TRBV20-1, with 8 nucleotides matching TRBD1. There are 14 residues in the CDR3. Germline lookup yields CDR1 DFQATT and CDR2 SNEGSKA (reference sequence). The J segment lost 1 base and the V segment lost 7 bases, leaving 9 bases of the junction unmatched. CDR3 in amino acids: CSVAQGAASYEQYF. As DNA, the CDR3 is TGCAGTGTTGCTCAGGGGGCCGCGTCCTACGAGCAGTACTTC.

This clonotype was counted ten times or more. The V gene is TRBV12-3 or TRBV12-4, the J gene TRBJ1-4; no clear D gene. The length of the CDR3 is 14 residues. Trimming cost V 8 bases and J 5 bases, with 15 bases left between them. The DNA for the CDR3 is TGTGCCAGCCGAGCCCCGGACCGGAATGAAAAACTGTTTTTT. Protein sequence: CASRAPDRNEKLFF.

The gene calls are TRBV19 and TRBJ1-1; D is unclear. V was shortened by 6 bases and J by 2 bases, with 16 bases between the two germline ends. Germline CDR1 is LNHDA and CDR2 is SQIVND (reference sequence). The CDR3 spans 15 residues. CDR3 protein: CASRNPGQRNTEAFF. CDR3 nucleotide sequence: TGTGCCAGTAGGAATCCGGGCCAGAGAAACACTGAAGCTTTCTTT.

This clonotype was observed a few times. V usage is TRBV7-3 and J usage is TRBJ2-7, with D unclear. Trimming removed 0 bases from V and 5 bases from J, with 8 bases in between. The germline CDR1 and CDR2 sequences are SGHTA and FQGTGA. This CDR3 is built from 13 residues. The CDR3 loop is CASSLTVLDEQYF. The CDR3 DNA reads TGTGCCAGCAGCTTAACGGTACTCGACGAGCAGTACTTC.